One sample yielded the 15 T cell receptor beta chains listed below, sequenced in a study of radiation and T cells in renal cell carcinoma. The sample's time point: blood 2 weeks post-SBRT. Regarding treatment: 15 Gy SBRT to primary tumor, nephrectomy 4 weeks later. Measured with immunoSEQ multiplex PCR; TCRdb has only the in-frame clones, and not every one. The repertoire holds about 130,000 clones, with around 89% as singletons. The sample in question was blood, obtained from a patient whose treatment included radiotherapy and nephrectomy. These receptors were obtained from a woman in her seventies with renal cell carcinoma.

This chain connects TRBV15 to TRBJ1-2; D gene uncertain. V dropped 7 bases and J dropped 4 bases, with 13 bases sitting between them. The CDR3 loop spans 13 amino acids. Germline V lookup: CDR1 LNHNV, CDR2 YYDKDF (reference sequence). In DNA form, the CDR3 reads TGTGCCACCACCCCCGGGGTGTTCTATGGCTACACCTTC. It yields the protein CATTPGVFYGYTF.

CDR3 loop: CASSALGWGGHNEQFF. The CDR3 bases are TGCGCCAGCAGCGCACTAGGGTGGGGGGGCCACAATGAGCAGTTCTTC. The chain combines TRBV4-3 with TRBJ2-1; D perhaps matches TRBD2 (7 bases). With 5 bases removed from V and 5 bases from J, the gap between germline ends came to 19 bases. The CDR3 totals 16 residues. The germline V gene has CDR1 LGHNA and CDR2 YSLEER.

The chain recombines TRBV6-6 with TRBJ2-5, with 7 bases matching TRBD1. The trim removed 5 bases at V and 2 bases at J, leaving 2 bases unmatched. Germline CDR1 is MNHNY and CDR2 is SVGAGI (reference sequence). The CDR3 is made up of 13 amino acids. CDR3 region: CASSGTVQETQYF. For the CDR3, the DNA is TGTGCCAGCAGTGGGACAGTTCAAGAGACCCAGTACTTC.

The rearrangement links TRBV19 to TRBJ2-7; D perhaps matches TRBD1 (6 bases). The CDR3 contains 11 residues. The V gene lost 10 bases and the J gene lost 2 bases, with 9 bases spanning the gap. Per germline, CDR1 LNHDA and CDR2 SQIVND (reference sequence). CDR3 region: CATGQTYEQYF. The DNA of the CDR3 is TGTGCCACCGGACAGACCTACGAGCAGTACTTC. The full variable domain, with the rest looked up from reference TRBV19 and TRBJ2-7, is DGGITQSPKYLFRKEGQNVTLSCEQNLNHDAMYWYRQDPGQGLRLIYYSQIVNDFQKGDIAEGYSVSREKKESFPLTVTSAQKNPTAFYLCATGQTYEQYFGPGTRLTVT.

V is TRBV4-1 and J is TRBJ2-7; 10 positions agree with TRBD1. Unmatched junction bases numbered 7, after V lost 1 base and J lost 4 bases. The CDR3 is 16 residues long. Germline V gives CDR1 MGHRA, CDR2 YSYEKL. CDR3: CASSQAGTGDFYEQYF. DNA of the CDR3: TGCGCCAGCAGCCAAGCCGGGACAGGGGATTTTTACGAGCAGTACTTC.

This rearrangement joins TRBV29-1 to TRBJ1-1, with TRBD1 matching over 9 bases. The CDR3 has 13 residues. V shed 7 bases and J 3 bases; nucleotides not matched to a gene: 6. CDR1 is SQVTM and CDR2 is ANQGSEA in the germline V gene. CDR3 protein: CSGERTGDTEAFF. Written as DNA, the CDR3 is TGCAGCGGGGAGAGGACAGGGGACACTGAAGCTTTCTTT.

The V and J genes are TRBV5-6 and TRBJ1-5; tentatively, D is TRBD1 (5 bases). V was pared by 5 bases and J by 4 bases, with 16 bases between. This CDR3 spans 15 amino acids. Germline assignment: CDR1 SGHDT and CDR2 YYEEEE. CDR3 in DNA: TGTGCCAGCAGATCTTGGGGCCGGGGAAATCAGCCCCAGCATTTT. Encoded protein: CASRSWGRGNQPQHF.

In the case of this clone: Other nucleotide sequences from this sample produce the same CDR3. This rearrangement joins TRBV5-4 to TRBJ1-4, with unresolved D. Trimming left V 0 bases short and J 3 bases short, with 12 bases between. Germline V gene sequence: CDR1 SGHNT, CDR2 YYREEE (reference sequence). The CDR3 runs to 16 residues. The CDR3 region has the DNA TGTGCCAGCAGCTTGGCAAGGGTGGGAGCTAATGAAAAACTGTTTTTT. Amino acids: CASSLARVGANEKLFF.

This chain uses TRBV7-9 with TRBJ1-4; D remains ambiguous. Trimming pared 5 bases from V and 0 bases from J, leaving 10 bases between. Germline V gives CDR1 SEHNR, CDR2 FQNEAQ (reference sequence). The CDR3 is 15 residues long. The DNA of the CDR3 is TGTGCCAGCAGCAGTCAAGTCCCAACTAATGAAAAACTGTTTTTT. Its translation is CASSSQVPTNEKLFF.

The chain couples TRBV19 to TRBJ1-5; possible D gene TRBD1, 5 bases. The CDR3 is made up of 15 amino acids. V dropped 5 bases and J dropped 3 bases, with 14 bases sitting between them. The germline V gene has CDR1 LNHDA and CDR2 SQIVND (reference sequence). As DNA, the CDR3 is TGTGCCAGTAGTCCTAGGGACGGTTACAATCAGCCCCAGCATTTT. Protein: CASSPRDGYNQPQHF.

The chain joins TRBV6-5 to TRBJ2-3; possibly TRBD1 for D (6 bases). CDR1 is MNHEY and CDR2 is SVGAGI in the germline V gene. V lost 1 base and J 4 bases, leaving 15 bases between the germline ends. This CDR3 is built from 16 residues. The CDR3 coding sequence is TGTGCCAGCAGTTACTTCATCTCCAGGGGCTCAGATACGCAGTATTTT. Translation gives CASSYFISRGSDTQYF.

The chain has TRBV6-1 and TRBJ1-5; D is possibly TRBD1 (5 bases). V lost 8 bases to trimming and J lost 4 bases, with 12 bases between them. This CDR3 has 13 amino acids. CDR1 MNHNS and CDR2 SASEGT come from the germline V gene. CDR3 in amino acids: CASLGRNNQPQHF. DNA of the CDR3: TGTGCCAGCTTGGGGCGGAATAATCAGCCCCAGCATTTT.

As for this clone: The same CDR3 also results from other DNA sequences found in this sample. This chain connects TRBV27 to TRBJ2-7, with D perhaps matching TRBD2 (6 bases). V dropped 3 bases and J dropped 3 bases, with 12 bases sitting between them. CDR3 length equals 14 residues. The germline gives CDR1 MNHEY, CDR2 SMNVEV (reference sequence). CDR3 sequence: CASSLRGGYYEQYF. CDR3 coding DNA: TGTGCCAGCAGTTTGAGGGGAGGCTACTACGAGCAGTACTTC.

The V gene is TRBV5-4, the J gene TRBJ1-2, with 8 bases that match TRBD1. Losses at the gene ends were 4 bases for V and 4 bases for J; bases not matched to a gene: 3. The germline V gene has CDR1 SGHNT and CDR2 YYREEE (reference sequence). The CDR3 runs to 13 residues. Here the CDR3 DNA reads TGTGCCAGCAGCCAAGGACAGGGCTATGGCTACACCTTC. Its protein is CASSQGQGYGYTF.

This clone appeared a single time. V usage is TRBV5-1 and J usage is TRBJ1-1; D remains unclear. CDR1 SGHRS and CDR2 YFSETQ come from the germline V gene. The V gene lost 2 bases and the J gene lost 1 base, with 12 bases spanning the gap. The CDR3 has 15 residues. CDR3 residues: CASSLNRNPNTEAFF. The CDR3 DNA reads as TGCGCCAGCAGCTTAAACAGAAATCCGAACACTGAAGCTTTCTTT. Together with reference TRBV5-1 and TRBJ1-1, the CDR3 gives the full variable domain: KAGVTQTPRYLIKTRGQQVTLSCSPISGHRSVSWYQQTPGQGLQFLFEYFSETQRNKGNFPGRFSGRQFSNSRSEMNVSTLELGDSALYLCASSLNRNPNTEAFFGQGTRLTVV.